What follows are 24 T cell receptor beta chains derived from one specimen sequenced in a study of regulatory T cells in long-lasting Graves disease. Relying on iRepertoire HTBI primers and Arm-PCR of CDR3 regions, the team built TCR beta libraries. TCRdb re-called the multiplex PCR reads through MiXCR, storing one row per CDR3 protein. The sample contains hundreds of thousands of distinct CDR3 sequences, less than 20% of which appear only once. Time point: persistent/refractory GD, antithyroid drugs over 5 years with positive TRAb. Scientists built the TCR library using RNA that was extracted from PBMCs. Sequencing was performed on peripheral blood mononuclear cells (PBMCs), taken when the disease was refractory, from a patient treated with antithyroid drugs. These receptors all stem from a female donor with Graves disease.

This clonotype has ten or more counts. V is TRBV30 and J is TRBJ1-2; D unclear. The CDR3 has 15 residues. V was shortened by 7 bases and J by 3 bases, with 21 bases between the two germline ends. From germline, CDR1 is GTSNPN and CDR2 SVGIG (reference sequence). The CDR3 here is CALSLLTTAYYGYTF. CDR3 nucleotide sequence: TGTGCCTTAAGTCTCCTAACGACTGCCTACTATGGCTACACCTTC.

Concerning this clonotype: With a much larger clone just one base away, this may be a read error. The rearrangement joins TRBV7-8 to TRBJ1-6; tentatively, D is TRBD1 (5 bases). V lost 11 bases and J 0 bases, leaving 20 bases between the germline ends. Germline CDR1 reads SGHVS; CDR2 reads FQNEAQ. The CDR3 is 17 amino acids. CDR3 loop: CAGTRLGESSYNSPLHF. The CDR3, as DNA: TGTGCCGGCACACGACTGGGGGAGAGCTCCTATAATTCACCCCTCCACTTT.

The V and J genes are TRBV28 and TRBJ2-1; weak D call: TRBD2 (5 bases). This CDR3 region has 14 residues. Germline V gives CDR1 MDHEN, CDR2 SYDVKM. With 6 bases removed from V and 1 base from J, the gap between germline ends came to 10 bases. DNA for the CDR3: TGTGCCAGCAGCCTGGAGCGGTCCTACAATGAGCAGTTCTTC. The encoded protein is CASSLERSYNEQFF.

At least ten counts were recorded for this clonotype. The V gene is TRBV11-3, the J gene TRBJ2-5; D is unresolved. V dropped 5 bases and J dropped 7 bases, with 14 bases sitting between them. Germline assignment: CDR1 SGHNT and CDR2 YENEEA. This CDR3 has 13 amino acids. The CDR3: CASSPGPTGTQYF. CDR3 DNA: TGTGCCAGCAGCCCCGGGCCGACCGGGACCCAGTACTTC.

This clonotype was seen repeatedly, ten times or more. This chain connects TRBV7-2 to TRBJ1-1; no firm D call. The length of the CDR3 is 12 residues. Germline V gene lookup returns CDR1 SGHTA and CDR2 FQGNSA. V lost 1 base and J lost 9, with 9 bases in between. The CDR3 loop reads CASSLGVPQAFF. In nucleotides, the CDR3 is TGTGCCAGCAGCTTAGGGGTCCCCCAAGCTTTCTTT.

The table lists this clonotype with many counts. This chain uses TRBV2 with TRBJ1-2; possible D gene TRBD1, 5 bases. The germline V gene encodes CDR1 SNHLY and CDR2 FYNNEI. V lost 4 bases to trimming and J lost 6 bases, with 18 bases between them. The CDR3 is made up of 15 amino acids. CDR3 coding DNA: TGTGCCAGCAGTGTTATGGGACCGATCGGCGATGGCTACACCTTC. This gives the protein CASSVMGPIGDGYTF. Looking up the rest from reference TRBV2 and TRBJ1-2 gives the full variable domain: EPEVTQTPSHQVTQMGQEVILRCVPISNHLYFYWYRQILGQKVEFLVSFYNNEISEKSEIFDDQFSVERPDGSNFTLKIRSTKLEDSAMYFCASSVMGPIGDGYTFGSGTRLTVV.

About this clonotype: The conserved phenylalanine or tryptophan normally closing the CDR3 is absent here, so this likely arose from a read error. The chain recombines TRBV27 with TRBJ1-2; the match to TRBD1 covers 8 bases. The CDR3 loop spans 14 amino acids. Germline V gives CDR1 MNHEY, CDR2 SMNVEV (reference sequence). Here the CDR3 reads CASSLRGPYYDYTL. As DNA, the CDR3 is TGTGCCAGCAGCCTCAGGGGGCCCTACTATGACTACACCCTC.

This clonotype was seen a few times. The chain is built from TRBV5-1 and TRBJ1-1; D remains ambiguous. This CDR3 region has 14 residues. Germline V gene sequence: CDR1 SGHRS, CDR2 YFSETQ. V gave up 0 bases and J gave up 6 bases, with 12 bases separating them. This CDR3 is CASSLGVRLPEAFF. The CDR3 nucleotides read TGCGCCAGCAGCTTGGGGGTCCGTTTACCTGAAGCTTTCTTT.

The table lists this clonotype with many counts. The chain uses TRBV3-1 and TRBJ2-7, with 9 bases identical to TRBD1. Per the germline V gene, CDR1 is LGHDT and CDR2 is YNNKEL (reference sequence). Trimming removed 1 base from V and 6 bases from J; junction bases left unmatched: 7. The CDR3 consists of 15 residues. The CDR3 nucleotides are TGTGCCAGCAGCCAAGGGGACAGGGCTGGCGGCGAGCAGTACTTC. It yields the protein CASSQGDRAGGEQYF.

This clonotype was seen at least ten times. J is TRBJ2-5 and V is TRBV3-1, with 8 bases fitting TRBD2. CDR3 length: 15 amino acids. The ends lost 1 base at V and 4 bases at J; junction bases unmatched: 5. The germline V gene has CDR1 LGHDT and CDR2 YNNKEL (reference sequence). The DNA of the CDR3 is TGTGCCAGCAGCCAAGCCCCCCTAGCGGGAGAGACCCAGTACTTC. Its protein is CASSQAPLAGETQYF.

This clonotype was counted many times. The chain uses TRBV7-2 and TRBJ2-5, with D perhaps assigned TRBD1 or TRBD2 (5 bases each). Germline-derived CDR1 and CDR2 are SGHTA and FQGNSA. The CDR3 length is 14 residues. Between the trimmed V and J ends, which lost 4 bases and 4 bases, there was a span of 13 bases. This CDR3 is CASSWGGGLETQYF. CDR3 nucleotide sequence: TGTGCCAGCAGCTGGGGTGGGGGATTAGAGACCCAGTACTTC.

This clonotype was recorded many times. The chain employs TRBV27 and TRBJ1-4; possible D gene TRBD1, 5 bases. Looked up from germline, CDR1 is MNHEY and CDR2 is SMNVEV (reference sequence). CDR3 length equals 15 residues. The ends were cut back, 5 bases at V and 3 bases at J, with 13 bases in the middle. CDR3 sequence (DNA): TGTGCCAGCAGTCCCCAGGGAACGGCTAATGAAAAACTGTTTTTT. Translation: CASSPQGTANEKLFF.

V is TRBV6-2 or TRBV6-3 and J is TRBJ2-5; 10 nucleotides align to TRBD2. Unmatched junction bases numbered 1, after V lost 2 bases and J lost 1 base. Per germline, CDR1 MNHEY and CDR2 SVGEGT. This CDR3 has 15 residues. CDR3 nucleotide sequence: TGTGCCAGCAGTTACAGCGGGGGGGGCCAAGAGACCCAGTACTTC. Amino acids: CASSYSGGGQETQYF.

The CDR3 here is CATSRVATTNYGYTF. The CDR3 region has the DNA TGTGCCACCAGCAGAGTGGCCACTACTAACTATGGCTACACCTTC. The chain couples TRBV15 to TRBJ1-2; D call uncertain. The germline V gene has CDR1 LNHNV and CDR2 YYDKDF (reference sequence). The CDR3 has 15 residues. The V end was cut by 1 base, the J end by 0 bases, with 9 bases between.

Notes on this clonotype: Without the conserved terminal phenylalanine or tryptophan, this CDR3 likely stems from a read error. The CDR3 protein is CASSLWDRERETQYS. The CDR3 region has the DNA TGTGCCAGCAGTTTATGGGACAGGGAGCGAGAGACCCAGTACTCC. This chain joins TRBV28 and TRBJ2-5, with TRBD1 identical over 8 bases. The CDR3 is 15 residues long. The V gene's germline CDR1 is MDHEN and CDR2 SYDVKM. Germline trimming cut 0 bases from V and 4 bases from J; bases unmatched to any gene: 4.

This clonotype was observed at least ten times. This chain connects TRBV30 to TRBJ1-2, with 12 bases identical to TRBD1. Trimming removed 4 bases from V and 4 bases from J; junction bases left unmatched: 7. Germline-derived CDR1 and CDR2 are GTSNPN and SVGIG (reference sequence). The CDR3 covers 15 residues. The CDR3, as DNA: TGTGCCTGGAAGACCGGGACAGGGGGCGTCTATGGCTACACCTTC. It encodes CAWKTGTGGVYGYTF. The full variable domain, with the rest looked up from reference TRBV30 and TRBJ1-2, is SQTIHQWPATLVQPVGSPLSLECTVEGTSNPNLYWYRQAAGRGLQLLFYSVGIGQISSEVPQNLSASRPQDRQFILSSKKLLLSDSGFYLCAWKTGTGGVYGYTFGSGTRLTVV.

This clonotype was counted many times. The CDR3 sequence: CASTAPGKIREQYF. CDR3 sequence (DNA): TGTGCCAGCACAGCTCCAGGGAAGATTCGGGAGCAGTACTTC. The chain combines TRBV28 with TRBJ2-7, with D perhaps matching TRBD1 (5 bases). The CDR3 sequence is 14 residues long. V lost 7 bases, J lost 7 bases, and 20 bases lay in between. Germline V gene sequence: CDR1 MDHEN, CDR2 SYDVKM.

In its sample, this clonotype was seen many times. The gene calls are TRBV20-1 and TRBJ1-1, with 7 bases matching TRBD1. CDR1 is DFQATT, CDR2 SNEGSKA, per germline (reference sequence). This CDR3 has 14 amino acids. With V trimmed by 2 bases and J by 0 bases, 3 bases remained unmatched. The CDR3 region has the DNA TGCAGTGCTAGAAGACAGGGCATGAACACTGAAGCTTTCTTT. Translating gives CSARRQGMNTEAFF.

This clonotype was observed many times. The genes are TRBV10-1 and TRBJ1-2; D unclear. The V gene lost 6 bases and the J gene lost 4 bases, with 12 bases spanning the gap. The CDR3 totals 13 residues. Germline V gene sequence: CDR1 WNHNN, CDR2 SYGVQD (reference sequence). CDR3 in DNA: TGCGCCAGCAGCTCCGGTAGGAGCTATGGCTACACCTTC. Translated: CASSSGRSYGYTF.

This clonotype was seen at least ten times. V usage is TRBV28 and J usage is TRBJ2-5; D is unclear. V was pared by 7 bases and J by 4 bases, with 16 bases between. The CDR3 runs to 14 residues. Per the germline V gene, CDR1 is MDHEN and CDR2 is SYDVKM. DNA of the CDR3: TGTGCCAGCATCGGTTCCATCCGCCGAGAGACCCAGTACTTC. This sequence encodes CASIGSIRRETQYF.

This chain uses TRBV6-1 with TRBJ2-1; D call uncertain. Germline CDR1 is MNHNS and CDR2 is SASEGT. Between the trimmed V and J ends, which lost 4 bases and 12 bases, there was a span of 7 bases. CDR3 size: 10 residues. The CDR3 sequence: CASSVVPQFF. The CDR3 DNA reads as TGTGCCAGCAGTGTGGTCCCGCAGTTCTTC.

About this clonotype: Possible read error: a much larger clone is one base away. The genes are TRBV6-1 and TRBJ2-5; D is unresolved. This CDR3 spans 13 amino acids. V shed 6 bases and J shed 2 bases, with 10 bases lying between them. Per germline, CDR1 MNHNS and CDR2 SASEGT. CDR3 bases: TGTGCCAGCAGACGACCAGGACAAGAGACCCAGTACTTC. Protein product: CASRRPGQETQYF.

This clonotype was recorded a few times. The gene calls are TRBV19 and TRBJ1-1, with 7 bases matching TRBD1. This CDR3 has 14 residues. With V trimmed by 6 bases and J by 2 bases, 6 bases remained unmatched. Looked up from germline, CDR1 is LNHDA and CDR2 is SQIVND (reference sequence). The CDR3 is CASREWDSNTEAFF. CDR3 coding DNA: TGTGCCAGTAGGGAATGGGACAGCAACACTGAAGCTTTCTTT.

This clonotype occurred many times. V and J are TRBV2 and TRBJ1-5; a possible D gene is TRBD1 (6 bases). The ends were cut back, 8 bases at V and 7 bases at J, with 21 bases in the middle. Germline loops: CDR1 SNHLY, CDR2 FYNNEI. The CDR3 spans 15 residues. CDR3 amino acids: CASAGVRGAKQPQHF. The CDR3 nucleotides are TGTGCCAGCGCGGGAGTCAGGGGCGCGAAACAGCCCCAGCATTTT.